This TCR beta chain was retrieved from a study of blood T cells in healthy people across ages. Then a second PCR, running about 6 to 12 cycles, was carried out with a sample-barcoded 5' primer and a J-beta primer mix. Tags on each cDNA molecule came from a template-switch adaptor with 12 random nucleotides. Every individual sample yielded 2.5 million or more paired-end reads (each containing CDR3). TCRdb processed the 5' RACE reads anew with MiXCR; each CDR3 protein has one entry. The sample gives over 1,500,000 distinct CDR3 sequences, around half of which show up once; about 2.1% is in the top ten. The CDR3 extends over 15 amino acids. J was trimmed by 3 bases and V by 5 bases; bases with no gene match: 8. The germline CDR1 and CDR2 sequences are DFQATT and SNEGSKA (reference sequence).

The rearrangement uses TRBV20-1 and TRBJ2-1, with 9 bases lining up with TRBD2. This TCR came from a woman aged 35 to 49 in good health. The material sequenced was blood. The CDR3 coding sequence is TGCAGTGCTCCAATAGCGGGGGATGACTACAATGAGCAGTTCTTC. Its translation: CSAPIAGDDYNEQFF.